The rows below give T cell receptor beta chains drawn from one sample of a study of cytomegalovirus exposure and HLA in healthy donors. The assay was immunoSEQ multiplex PCR, and TCRdb's table has in-frame clones only and misses some. Of some 59,000 clones detected, roughly 85% appear once; the ten largest clones hold 3%. The sequencing sample was made of PBMCs. Every receptor here comes from a woman between 18 and 29 years old in good health and CMV-seronegative. Each CDR3 is given with its conserved first and last residue. D genes are given only for firm matches. The size entry is marked missing in some rows and otherwise reads once, few, many or a size class.

v_gene,j_gene,d_gene,abundance,CDR3aa,CDR3nt
TRBV19,TRBJ1-2,NA,NA,CASSIAGDHGYTF,TGTGCCAGTAGTATCGCCGGGGATCATGGCTACACCTTC
TRBV10-3,TRBJ2-7,NA,NA,CAISGGSGYEQYF,TGTGCCATCAGTGGTGGGTCAGGCTACGAGCAGTACTTC
TRBV6-5,TRBJ1-1,NA,NA,CASSRLGAEAFF,TGTGCCAGCAGTCGACTCGGCGCTGAAGCTTTCTTT
TRBV10-1,TRBJ2-1,TRBD2,NA,CANSEAGRASGRADEQFF,TGCGCCAACAGTGAGGCCGGCAGGGCTAGCGGGAGGGCCGATGAGCAGTTCTTC
TRBV19,TRBJ2-2,TRBD2,NA,CASSIATSGSGTGELFF,TGTGCCAGTAGTATAGCCACTAGCGGGAGCGGCACCGGGGAGCTGTTTTTT
TRBV9,TRBJ2-1,TRBD1,NA,CASSAPGQGYNEQFF,TGTGCCAGCAGCGCCCCGGGACAGGGTTACAATGAGCAGTTCTTC
TRBV6-1,TRBJ1-6,NA,NA,CASSPAGDNSPLHF,TGTGCCAGCAGTCCGGCGGGGGACAATTCACCCCTCCACTTT
TRBV29-1,TRBJ2-7,TRBD2,NA,CSVEDPGTSGRALRDEQYF,TGCAGCGTTGAAGACCCCGGGACTAGCGGGAGGGCCTTGCGGGACGAGCAGTACTTC
TRBV18,TRBJ2-7,TRBD2,NA,CASSPPSGRVDHSYEQYF,TGTGCCAGCTCACCACCTAGCGGGAGGGTGGACCACTCCTACGAGCAGTACTTC
TRBV5-1,TRBJ2-2,TRBD2,NA,CASSPGLASGELFF,TGCGCCAGCAGCCCCGGACTAGCATCCGGGGAGCTGTTTTTT
TRBV6-5,TRBJ1-1,NA,once,CASSYRGMNTEAFF,TGTGCCAGCAGTTACAGGGGTATGAACACTGAAGCTTTCTTT
TRBV27,TRBJ1-5,NA,once,CASSVTGTNQPQHF,TGTGCCAGCAGCGTTACAGGGACCAATCAGCCCCAGCATTTT
TRBV9,TRBJ2-1,TRBD2,NA,CASSVDGRAYNEQFF,TGTGCCAGCAGCGTAGACGGGAGGGCCTACAATGAGCAGTTCTTC
TRBV7-2,TRBJ1-5,NA,NA,CASSSRRDQPQHF,TGTGCCAGCAGCTCCCGACGGGATCAGCCCCAGCATTTT
TRBV2,TRBJ2-7,TRBD1,NA,CASSDGDRGDYEQYF,TGTGCCAGCAGTGATGGGGACAGGGGGGATTACGAGCAGTACTTC
TRBV27,TRBJ2-4,NA,NA,CASSSRLGGNIQYF,TGTGCCAGCAGTTCCCGGTTAGGCGGGAACATTCAGTACTTC
TRBV30,TRBJ2-7,NA,NA,CACNGGAYEQYF,TGTGCCTGCAACGGTGGGGCTTACGAGCAGTACTTC